This T cell receptor beta chain came from a study of blood T cells in healthy people across ages. This clonotype was observed a handful of times. Trimming stripped 3 bases from V and 3 bases from J, with 12 bases between. The length of the CDR3 is 14 residues. Germline values: CDR1 SGHVS, CDR2 FQNEAQ. For every donor, a draw yielded ten milliliters of peripheral blood. Together with a sample-barcoded 5' primer, a J-beta primer mix was included in a second PCR lasting roughly 6 to 12 cycles. Individual samples furnished no less than 2.5 million CDR3-containing paired-end reads apiece. TCRdb independently ran MiXCR on the 5' RACE reads; one entry per CDR3 protein. Found here are approximately 800,000 distinct CDR3 sequences, around 68% of them singletons; the top ten hold roughly a quarter.

The sample taken for sequencing was blood. The clonotype comes from a man aged 25-45 years in good health. This chain connects TRBV7-8 to TRBJ2-7; D is possibly TRBD1 or TRBD2 (5 bases each). For the CDR3, the DNA is TGTGCCAGCAGCTTCTCAGCGGACAACTACGAGCAGTACTTC. It translates to CASSFSADNYEQYF.